The 13 T cell receptor beta chains below come from one sample, sequenced in a study of CD4 T cells in relation to SARS-CoV-2 and coronaviruses. Some clones are missing from TCRdb's copy, which holds only in-frame ones; the method was immunoSEQ multiplex PCR. Of tens of thousands of clones listed, 80% to 90% are singletons. Sequenced input: memory CD4+ T cells from PBMCs. The source is an adult with COVID-19.

In this sample, this clone turned up a few times. The V and J genes are TRBV19 and TRBJ2-3, with D hard to call. Germline V lookup: CDR1 LNHDA, CDR2 SQIVND (reference sequence). Trimming pared 5 bases from V and 0 bases from J, leaving 9 bases between. This CDR3 is built from 14 residues. CDR3 protein: CASSPVSSTDTQYF. The CDR3 DNA reads as TGTGCCAGTAGTCCCGTCTCGAGCACAGATACGCAGTATTTT. The full variable domain, rest sourced from reference TRBV19 and TRBJ2-3, is DGGITQSPKYLFRKEGQNVTLSCEQNLNHDAMYWYRQDPGQGLRLIYYSQIVNDFQKGDIAEGYSVSREKKESFPLTVTSAQKNPTAFYLCASSPVSSTDTQYFGPGTRLTVL.

The chain uses TRBV5-1 and TRBJ2-1; 9 positions agree with TRBD1. The CDR3 totals 15 residues. Germline-derived CDR1 and CDR2 are SGHRS and YFSETQ. The V and J ends lost 2 bases and 7 bases, in that order; junction bases with no gene match: 7. As DNA, the CDR3 is TGCGCCAGCAGCTTAACCGGGACAGGGAATAATGAGCAGTTCTTC. As protein: CASSLTGTGNNEQFF.

This clone was counted between two and nine times. The gene calls are TRBV4-3 and TRBJ2-5, with 11 bases matching TRBD2. The V and J ends lost 5 bases and 5 bases, in that order; junction bases with no gene match: 4. Germline lookup yields CDR1 LGHNA and CDR2 YSLEER. This CDR3 contains 14 residues. Here the CDR3 DNA reads TGCGCCAGCAGCTTACTAGCGGGAGATGAGACCCAGTACTTC. This codes for CASSLLAGDETQYF.

The chain combines TRBV6-5 with TRBJ1-1; 7 nucleotides line up with TRBD1. V was clipped by 4 bases and J by 1 base; unmatched bases: 0. There are 13 residues in the CDR3. Germline V lookup: CDR1 MNHEY, CDR2 SVGAGI. The CDR3 here is CASSWTGNTEAFF. CDR3 in DNA: TGTGCCAGCAGTTGGACAGGGAACACTGAAGCTTTCTTT.

This clone occurred once. This rearrangement joins TRBV25-1 to TRBJ1-6, with D unresolved. The germline V and J ends were trimmed by 5 bases and 12 bases, with 11 bases remaining between them. Germline V lookup: CDR1 MGHDK, CDR2 SYGVNS. The length of the CDR3 is 12 residues. The CDR3 DNA reads TGTGCCAGCAGTAAGCCCGCGCAACCCCTCCACTTT. Its protein is CASSKPAQPLHF.

The chain carries TRBV19 and TRBJ1-1, with D unresolved. The CDR3 extends over 13 amino acids. In germline, CDR1 is LNHDA, CDR2 SQIVND (reference sequence). The germline V and J ends were trimmed by 7 bases and 8 bases, with 17 bases remaining between them. CDR3 DNA sequence: TGTGCCAGTACAGAAGCATCCTCAAGGGAAGCTTTCTTT. Its protein is CASTEASSREAFF.

J is TRBJ1-4 and V is TRBV5-6; TRBD1 might be the D (5 bases). V dropped 1 base and J dropped 0 bases, with 10 bases sitting between them. CDR1 and CDR2 from the germline V gene are SGHDT and YYEEEE. The CDR3 runs to 16 residues. CDR3 loop: CASSLFGDATNEKLFF. The CDR3 DNA reads TGTGCCAGCAGCTTGTTCGGGGACGCAACTAATGAAAAACTGTTTTTT.

The rearrangement uses TRBV3-1 (or the pseudogene TRBV3-2) and TRBJ1-1; no clear D gene. Trimming left V 1 base short and J 6 bases short, with 9 bases between. Germline CDR1 is LGHDT and CDR2 is YNNKEL (reference sequence). CDR3 length equals 13 residues. The CDR3 spells CASSQGGAAEAFF. The CDR3 DNA reads TGTGCCAGCAGCCAAGGGGGTGCGGCTGAAGCTTTCTTT.

This sequence joins TRBV14 and TRBJ2-1; 10 nucleotides line up with TRBD2. This CDR3 has 15 amino acids. The trim removed 2 bases at V and 2 bases at J, leaving 0 bases unmatched. Germline CDR1 is SGHDN and CDR2 is FVKESK. The CDR3 nucleotides read TGTGCCAGCAGCCAAACTAGCGGGACCTACAATGAGCAGTTCTTC. It codes for CASSQTSGTYNEQFF.

The V gene is TRBV28, the J gene TRBJ1-1, with D perhaps matching TRBD1 (6 bases). CDR3 size: 15 residues. V lost 1 base and J lost 1, with 10 bases in between. The germline V gene encodes CDR1 MDHEN and CDR2 SYDVKM. CDR3 region: CASSLFGGQNTEAFF. For the CDR3, the DNA is TGTGCCAGCAGTTTATTTGGGGGCCAGAACACTGAAGCTTTCTTT.

This chain joins TRBV7-2 and TRBJ2-2, with TRBD2 matching 8 bases. Germline CDR1 is SGHTA and CDR2 is FQGNSA. Trimming took 2 bases from V and 1 from J; bases not matched to a gene: 3. This CDR3 has 16 residues. For the CDR3, the DNA is TGTGCCAGCAGCTTATACCTAGCGGGGAACACCGGGGAGCTGTTTTTT. Its translation: CASSLYLAGNTGELFF. The variable domain in full, with the rest retrieved from reference TRBV7-2 and TRBJ2-2, is GAGVSQSPSNKVTEKGKDVELRCDPISGHTALYWYRQSLGQGLEFLIYFQGNSAPDKSGLPSDRFSAERTGGSVSTLTIQRTQQEDSAVYLCASSLYLAGNTGELFFGEGSRLTVL.

V and J are TRBV4-1 and TRBJ1-4; maybe TRBD1 (6 bases). Germline V gene sequence: CDR1 MGHRA, CDR2 YSYEKL. V lost 6 bases and J lost 5, with 13 bases in between. The CDR3 runs to 14 residues. The CDR3 is CASSRGGDNEKLFF. The CDR3 region has the DNA TGCGCCAGCAGTCGAGGGGGGGACAATGAAAAACTGTTTTTT.

The genes are TRBV5-6 and TRBJ1-2; no definite D call. The CDR3 runs to 15 residues. V shed 4 bases and J shed 0 bases, with 13 bases lying between them. The germline gives CDR1 SGHDT, CDR2 YYEEEE. The CDR3 here is CASSRRQGPNYGYTF. DNA of the CDR3: TGTGCCAGCAGCCGCAGACAAGGCCCTAACTATGGCTACACCTTC.